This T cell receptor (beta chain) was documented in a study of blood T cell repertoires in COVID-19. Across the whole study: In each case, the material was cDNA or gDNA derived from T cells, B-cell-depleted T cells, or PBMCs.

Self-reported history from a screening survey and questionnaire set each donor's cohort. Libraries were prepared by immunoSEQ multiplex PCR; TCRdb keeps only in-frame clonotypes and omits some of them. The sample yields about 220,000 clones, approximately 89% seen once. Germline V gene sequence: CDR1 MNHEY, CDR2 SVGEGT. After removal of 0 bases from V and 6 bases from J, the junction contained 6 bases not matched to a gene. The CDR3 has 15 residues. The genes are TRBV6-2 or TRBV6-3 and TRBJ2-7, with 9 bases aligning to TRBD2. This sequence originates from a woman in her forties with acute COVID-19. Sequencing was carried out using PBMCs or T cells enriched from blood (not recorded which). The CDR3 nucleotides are TGTGCCAGCAGTTACTCTGGCGGGAGGGCCGCCGAGCAGTACGTC. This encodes CASSYSGGRAAEQYV.